This T cell receptor beta chain was captured by sequencing in a study of esophageal squamous cell carcinoma under preoperative chemotherapy. Using its own MiXCR run on the PCR reads, TCRdb lists one record per CDR3 protein. The sample contains roughly 20,000 distinct CDR3 sequences, roughly 46% of which appear only once. Time point meaning: after preoperative PTX-NDP chemotherapy. The CDR3 is 14 residues long. J gave up 6 bases and V 5 bases, and 7 bases lay outside the gene matches. CDR1 and CDR2 from the germline V gene are SEHNR and FQNEAQ (reference sequence). This chain uses TRBV7-9 with TRBJ2-1; the match to TRBD1 covers 7 bases. The source of this sequence is a human donor with esophageal squamous cell carcinoma. The donor label of this sample is uncertain. The sample was gathered from a patient given preoperative chemotherapy. CDR3 protein: CASSLRDSRNEQFF. CDR3 nucleotides: TGTGCCAGCAGCCTCCGGGACAGCCGCAATGAGCAGTTCTTC.